The rows below give T cell receptor beta chains drawn from one sample of a study of response to subunit inactivated influenza vaccine. TCRdb recomputed calls from the RT-PCR reads with MiXCR, one row per CDR3 protein. The sample holds about 500,000 distinct CDR3 sequences, over 10% seen once. The input for sequencing was PBMCs from blood, taken 45 days after vaccination. The receptors derive from a man in his fifties who received an inactivated influenza vaccine. The CDR3 runs from the conserved cysteine through the conserved F or W. The order of the fields is J gene, V gene, D gene, clone size, CDR3 DNA, CDR3 protein. The D gene is left open where the match is weak. A row's size may be missing; if present it is once, few, many or a size class.

>TRBJ2-7|TRBV6-5|NA|few
TGTGCCAGCAGTTACGGGACGGAATACGAGCAGTACTTC
CASSYGTEYEQYF
>TRBJ1-2|TRBV20-1|NA|few
TGCAGTGCAACCTGGTCAGGAACCAACTATGGCTACACCTTC
CSATWSGTNYGYTF
>TRBJ2-7|TRBV10-3|NA|many
TGTGCCACCCGCCACCAGGGGCGAACCTACGAGCAGTACTTC
CATRHQGRTYEQYF
>TRBJ2-5|TRBV7-2|NA|few
TGTGCCAGCAGCCTGTGGGCTGGCGAGACCCAGTACTTC
CASSLWAGETQYF
>TRBJ2-7|TRBV28|TRBD2|NA
TGTGCCAGCAGTTCACGACTAGCGGGTCGCCATAGCTCCTACGAGCAGTACTTC
CASSSRLAGRHSSYEQYF
>TRBJ2-1|TRBV7-9|NA|few
TGTGCCAGCACCACCGCAGGGCCCTACAATGAGCAGTTCTTC
CASTTAGPYNEQFF
>TRBJ2-6|TRBV5-1|NA|many
TGCGCCAGCAGCTTGGCGGGGGATTACGTCTCTGGGGCCAACGTCCTGACTTTC
CASSLAGDYVSGANVLTF
>TRBJ2-2|TRBV5-1|NA|few
TGCGCCAGCAGCGTGACTACGAACACCGGGGAGCTGTTTTTT
CASSVTTNTGELFF
>TRBJ2-1|TRBV24-1|TRBD2|few
TGTGCCACCAGTGATTCAGGCGGGAGGGCCTCCTACAATGAGCAGTTCTTC
CATSDSGGRASYNEQFF
>TRBJ2-1|TRBV10-3|NA|NA
TGTGCCATCAGCATGGGGGGACCTTCCTACAATGAGCAGTTCTTC
CAISMGGPSYNEQFF
>TRBJ2-7|TRBV20-1|NA|NA
TGCAGTGCTAGACACTTACAGGGAACAGACTACGAGCAGTACTTC
CSARHLQGTDYEQYF
>TRBJ2-2|TRBV9|NA|few
TGTGCCAGCAGCGTAAGGTCCGGTTTCACCGGGGAGCTGTTTTTT
CASSVRSGFTGELFF
>TRBJ2-1|TRBV5-1|TRBD2|few
TGCGCCAGCAGCCCCAGGACTAGAGGCAATGAGCAGTTCTTC
CASSPRTRGNEQFF
>TRBJ1-5|TRBV28|NA|many
TGTGCCAGCAGCACCGGGACGAGCAATCAGCCCCAGCATTTT
CASSTGTSNQPQHF
>TRBJ2-5|TRBV4-2|NA|NA
TGTGCCAGCAGCCAAGCTCTCGGGGGCGAGCGGGAGACCCAGTACTTC
CASSQALGGERETQYF
>TRBJ1-2|TRBV29-1|NA|few
TGCAGCGTTGGTACGGAGGGCTCTAACTATGGCTACACCTTC
CSVGTEGSNYGYTF
>TRBJ2-7|TRBV6-5|TRBD2|few
TGTGCCAGCAGTTACAGCGGGGGACACTACGAGCAGTACTTC
CASSYSGGHYEQYF
>TRBJ2-1|TRBV12-3/TRBV12-4|TRBD2|few
TGTGCCAGCAGTTTAGCCCTAGGACTAGCGGGTCCCCTCAGGCAGCAGTTCTTC
CASSLALGLAGPLRQQFF
>TRBJ2-5|TRBV11-2|NA|NA
TGTGCCAGCAGCTTTGGCACCAGGGGAGAGACCCAGTACTTC
CASSFGTRGETQYF
>TRBJ2-2|TRBV12-3/TRBV12-4|TRBD1|NA
TGTGCCACCGCGACAGGGCTAGCCGGGGAGCTGTTTTTT
CATATGLAGELFF
>TRBJ2-3|TRBV15|TRBD1|NA
TGTGCCACCAGCACAGGGGGCTTTGCAGATACGCAGTATTTT
CATSTGGFADTQYF
>TRBJ2-7|TRBV7-2|NA|many
TGTGCCAGCAGCTTATCGAGTCCCTACGAGCAGTACTTC
CASSLSSPYEQYF
>TRBJ2-5|TRBV15|NA|NA
TGTGCCACCAGCAGAGATCGTGTTGTCTCAGAGACCCAGTACTTC
CATSRDRVVSETQYF
>TRBJ2-7|TRBV7-9|NA|few
TGTGCCAGCAGCCACGTGGGCCCCTACGAGCAGTACTTC
CASSHVGPYEQYF
>TRBJ2-2|TRBV30|TRBD2|few
TGTGCCTGGACGGGACTAGCGACCGGGGAGCTGTTTTTT
CAWTGLATGELFF
>TRBJ2-7|TRBV12-3/TRBV12-4|NA|few
TGTGCCTGCAAAAGCCGGGACACTAAAAAGCAGTACTTC
CACKSRDTKKQYF
>TRBJ2-7|TRBV29-1|NA|NA
TGCAGCGTTGGGGGTGGAGGGGAGGTTCTTCCCTACGAGCAGTACTTC
CSVGGGGEVLPYEQYF
>TRBJ2-1|TRBV29-1|NA|many
TGCAGCGTTGAAGGGGGCGCCGTGAATGAGCAGTTCTTC
CSVEGGAVNEQFF
>TRBJ1-5|TRBV20-1|TRBD1|few
TGCAGTGCCAAGACAGGGGAGAGTCAGCCCCAGCATTTT
CSAKTGESQPQHF
>TRBJ2-3|TRBV24-1|TRBD2|NA
TGTGCCACCAGTGACCCTAGCGGGGCCGGCACAGATACGCAGTATTTT
CATSDPSGAGTDTQYF
>TRBJ2-7|TRBV4-1|TRBD1|few
TGCGCCAGCAGCCGGACCGGGACAGGGGGTTTCTACGAGCAGTACTTC
CASSRTGTGGFYEQYF
>TRBJ2-2|TRBV25-1|NA|NA
TGTGCCAGCAGTGAAGTGGCCGGGGAGCTGTTTTTT
CASSEVAGELFF
>TRBJ2-3|TRBV4-3|TRBD1|few
TGCGCCAGCAGCCAGACAGGGACGGCAGATACGCAGTATTTT
CASSQTGTADTQYF
>TRBJ2-6|TRBV5-6|NA|few
TGTGCCAGCAGCGGCCCCCTCGGGGCCAACGTCCTGACTTTC
CASSGPLGANVLTF
>TRBJ2-1|TRBV2|NA|few
TGTGCCAGCAGTGCGGAGCGGGTCTACAATGAGCAGTTCTTC
CASSAERVYNEQFF
>TRBJ2-1|TRBV9|NA|many
TGTGCCAGCAGCTCCAATGGGGGTGAGCAGTTCTTC
CASSSNGGEQFF
>TRBJ2-1|TRBV15|TRBD1|few
TGTGCCACCAGCAGACCTCGGACAGGGGTAAACAATGAGCAGTTCTTC
CATSRPRTGVNNEQFF
>TRBJ1-2|TRBV20-1|TRBD1|few
TGCAGTGCTCCTACAGACCTAAGACAGGGTGTATCCTATGGCTACACCTTC
CSAPTDLRQGVSYGYTF
>TRBJ2-3|TRBV29-1|NA|NA
TGCAGCGTTGAAGTGGGCACGCGAGGAGATACGCAGTATTTT
CSVEVGTRGDTQYF
>TRBJ2-7|TRBV20-1|TRBD2|NA
TGCAGTGTGAGACAACTAGCGGGGTCCTACGAGCAGTACTTC
CSVRQLAGSYEQYF
>TRBJ2-1|TRBV5-6|NA|many
TGTGCCAGCAGCTTGGGACTATCATCTGGTGAGCAGTTCTTC
CASSLGLSSGEQFF
>TRBJ2-3|TRBV7-7|NA|few
TGTGCTAGCAGCCAAACAGGCACAGATACGCAGTATTTT
CASSQTGTDTQYF
>TRBJ1-1|TRBV7-8|TRBD1|NA
TGTGCCAGCAGCTTTACAGGGGCCACTGAAGCTTTCTTT
CASSFTGATEAFF
>TRBJ2-2|TRBV12-3/TRBV12-4|TRBD2|many
TGTGCCAGCAGTCGCGGGGGGTCGAACACCGGGGAGCTGTTTTTT
CASSRGGSNTGELFF
>TRBJ2-5|TRBV7-2|TRBD2|few
TGTGCCAGCAGGGGGACTAGCGGACCACAAGAGACCCAGTACTTC
CASRGTSGPQETQYF
>TRBJ2-2|TRBV9|TRBD1|NA
TGTGCCAGCAGTAATAAGAGTCCGGGACAGGGCCCGAACACCGGGGAGCTGTTTTTT
CASSNKSPGQGPNTGELFF
>TRBJ2-2|TRBV4-1|TRBD2|few
TGCGCCAGCAGCCAAGATTCGGCGGGAGGGGGGAACACCGGGGAGCTGTTTTTT
CASSQDSAGGGNTGELFF
>TRBJ2-3|TRBV5-5|TRBD1|NA
TGTGCCAGCAGCTTGAGGGGGCTTGCAGATACGCAGTATTTT
CASSLRGLADTQYF
>TRBJ2-1|TRBV11-3|NA|NA
TGTGCCAGCAGCCCGCTGGCGGGGTCTAGTGAGCAGTTCTTC
CASSPLAGSSEQFF
>TRBJ2-5|TRBV6-1|TRBD2|NA
TGTGCCAGCAGCCCTTTCGGGGGGTCCGTGGGGCAAGAGACCCAGTACTTC
CASSPFGGSVGQETQYF
>TRBJ1-1|TRBV2|TRBD1|NA
TGTGCCAACTCGGACAGGGTGAACACTGAAGCTTTCTTT
CANSDRVNTEAFF
>TRBJ1-1|TRBV7-9|TRBD1|many
TGTGCCAGCAGAAAAACAGGGGACACTGAAGCTTTCTTT
CASRKTGDTEAFF
>TRBJ2-5|TRBV3-1|NA|NA
TGTGCCAGCAGCCAAGATGGGGACGGCCAAGAGACCCAGTACTTC
CASSQDGDGQETQYF
>TRBJ2-1|TRBV2|TRBD2|few
TGTGCCAGCAGCGAACGGACTAGCGGGAGCGGTGAGCAGTTCTTC
CASSERTSGSGEQFF
>TRBJ1-4|TRBV20-1|TRBD1|NA
TGCAGCGCTAGAGATCAAATGGGGGAGACAGGGATGGAAAAACTGTTTTTT
CSARDQMGETGMEKLFF
>TRBJ2-7|TRBV5-1|NA|NA
TGCGCCAGCAGCTTGGAAGGAGCGTCAGGCTACGAGCAGTACTTC
CASSLEGASGYEQYF
>TRBJ1-1|TRBV29-1|NA|NA
TGCAGCGCTAGACCCGGGGTTATGAACACTGAAGCTTTCTTT
CSARPGVMNTEAFF